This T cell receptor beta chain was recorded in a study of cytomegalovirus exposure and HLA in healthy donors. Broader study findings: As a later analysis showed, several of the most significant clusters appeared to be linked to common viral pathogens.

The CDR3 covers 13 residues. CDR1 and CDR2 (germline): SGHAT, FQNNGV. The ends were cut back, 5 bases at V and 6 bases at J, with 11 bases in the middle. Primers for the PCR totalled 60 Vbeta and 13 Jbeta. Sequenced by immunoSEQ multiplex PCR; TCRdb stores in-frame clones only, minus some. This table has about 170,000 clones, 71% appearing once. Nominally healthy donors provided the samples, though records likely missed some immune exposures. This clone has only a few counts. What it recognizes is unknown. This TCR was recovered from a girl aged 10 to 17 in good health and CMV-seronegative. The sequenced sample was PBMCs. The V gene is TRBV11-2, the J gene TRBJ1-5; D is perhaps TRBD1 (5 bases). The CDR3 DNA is TGTGCCAGCAGCCCCGGAAGGGGTCAGCCCCAGCATTTT. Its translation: CASSPGRGQPQHF.